A selection of T cell receptor beta chains follows, all from one sample in a study of blood T cell repertoires in COVID-19. Sequencing was performed with immunoSEQ multiplex PCR; in TCRdb, only in-frame clones are kept and a portion is missing. The table lists some 250,000 clones, around 86% of them singletons. The sample consisted of peripheral blood. The receptors were sampled from a woman aged 65 to 85 with active or convalescent COVID-19. Each CDR3 is given with its conserved first and last residue. The order of the fields is V gene, D gene, clone size, CDR3 length, J gene, CDR3 DNA, CDR3 protein. D genes are given only for firm matches. Not all rows give a size; the values are once, few, many and, for expanded clones, a class.

>TRBV18|-|-|12|TRBJ1-1
TGTGCCAGCTCACCCCGACAGTTTGAAGCTTTCTTT
CASSPRQFEAFF
>TRBV7-2|-|once|13|TRBJ1-2
TGTGCCAGCAGCCCCGGACCAGCGGGAGGCTACACCTTC
CASSPGPAGGYTF
>TRBV6-2/TRBV6-3|-|-|14|TRBJ1-1
TGTGCCAGCAGTTACGAGCGGGGGAGCCCTGAAGCTTTCTTT
CASSYERGSPEAFF
>TRBV19|TRBD1|many|13|TRBJ1-5
TGTGCCAGTAGAGACAGGGCCAATCAGCCCCAGCATTTT
CASRDRANQPQHF
>TRBV19|-|-|12|TRBJ1-5
TGTGCCAGTAATTTGAAGGGGCAGCCCCAGCATTTT
CASNLKGQPQHF
>TRBV18|TRBD1|few|14|TRBJ1-6
TGTGCCAGCTCACCGGGACAGGGGCTAACACCCCTCCACTTT
CASSPGQGLTPLHF
>TRBV2|-|-|14|TRBJ1-3
TGTGCCAGCATGCAGGGGAGCTCTGGAAACACCATATATTTT
CASMQGSSGNTIYF
>TRBV6-6|-|-|14|TRBJ2-1
TGTGCCAGCAGTTCTTTCTGGGCAGACAATGAGCAGTTCTTC
CASSSFWADNEQFF
>TRBV5-6|-|-|18|TRBJ1-1
TGTGCCAGCAGCTTGGTAGGGGGTTTAAGTAGGGCGAACACTGAAGCTTTCTTT
CASSLVGGLSRANTEAFF
>TRBV12-5|TRBD2|-|14|TRBJ2-7
TGTGCTAGTGGTCTGACTAGCGGGGGCGGCGAGCAGTACTTC
CASGLTSGGGEQYF
>TRBV3-1/TRBV3-2|TRBD1|-|13|TRBJ1-1
TGTGCCAGCAGCCGACAGGGAGGCACTGAAGCTTTCTTT
CASSRQGGTEAFF
>TRBV20-1|-|-|11|TRBJ1-1
TGCAGTGCTCATCAGGGCCCTGAAGCTTTCTTT
CSAHQGPEAFF
>TRBV29-1|TRBD1|once|13|TRBJ2-7
TGCAGCGTTACCGGGACAGGGGGTCCGGGGCAGTACTTC
CSVTGTGGPGQYF
>TRBV27|-|-|16|TRBJ2-7
TGTGCCAGCAGTTCTCCTGCCAGGGGCCGCTCCTACGAGCAGTACTTC
CASSSPARGRSYEQYF
>TRBV18|-|few|15|TRBJ1-1
TGTGCCAGCTCACCGGGCACCACCAAAAACACTGAAGCTTTCTTT
CASSPGTTKNTEAFF
>TRBV7-2|-|-|15|TRBJ1-4
TGTGCCAGCAGCGGAGGCACAAGAACGAATGAAAAACTGTTTTTT
CASSGGTRTNEKLFF
>TRBV18|TRBD1|-|16|TRBJ1-6
TGTGCCAGCTCACCCCTTGGAGCAGGGGGAAATTCACCCCTCCACTTT
CASSPLGAGGNSPLHF
>TRBV7-2|TRBD1|once|14|TRBJ1-2
TGTGCCAGCAGCTTAGTACAGGGGAACTATGGCTACACCTTC
CASSLVQGNYGYTF
>TRBV25-1|-|-|14|TRBJ1-4
TGTGCCAGCAGTGGGGCTTGGGCTAATGAAAAACTGTTTTTT
CASSGAWANEKLFF
>TRBV18|TRBD2|-|16|TRBJ2-6
TGTGCCAGCTCACCACCGGCCGGGGGGTGGGCCAACGTCCTGACTTTC
CASSPPAGGWANVLTF
>TRBV2|-|-|16|TRBJ1-2
TGTGCCAGCAGTGCATTGTTGACAGCCGGATCCTATGGCTACACCTTC
CASSALLTAGSYGYTF
>TRBV6-2/TRBV6-3|-|-|11|TRBJ2-1
TGTGCCAGCAGCTCTTCTAATGAGCAGTTCTTC
CASSSSNEQFF
>TRBV5-1|-|-|13|TRBJ1-2
TGCGCCAGCAGCTTGACAGGGAGTGATGGCTACACCTTC
CASSLTGSDGYTF
>TRBV19|TRBD1|-|14|TRBJ1-1
TGTGCCAGTAGCATTAAGGGGGCGAGGACTGAAGCTTTCTTT
CASSIKGARTEAFF
>TRBV6-2/TRBV6-3|TRBD2|-|16|TRBJ2-1
TGTGCCAGCAGTTACTCGGCGGGGGGGTTCTACAATGAGCAGTTCTTC
CASSYSAGGFYNEQFF
>TRBV13|TRBD1|-|15|TRBJ1-2
TGTGCCAGCAGACCTACCGGACAGGGGGCGGGTGGCTACACCTTC
CASRPTGQGAGGYTF
>TRBV7-9|-|-|15|TRBJ1-3
TGTGCCAGCAGCTTCTTTCAGGGCTCTGGAAACACCATATATTTT
CASSFFQGSGNTIYF
>TRBV11-2|TRBD2|-|17|TRBJ2-5
TGTGCCAGCACCCCAGGAGGGAGGCGGGGGGGCCAAGAGACCCAGTACTTC
CASTPGGRRGGQETQYF